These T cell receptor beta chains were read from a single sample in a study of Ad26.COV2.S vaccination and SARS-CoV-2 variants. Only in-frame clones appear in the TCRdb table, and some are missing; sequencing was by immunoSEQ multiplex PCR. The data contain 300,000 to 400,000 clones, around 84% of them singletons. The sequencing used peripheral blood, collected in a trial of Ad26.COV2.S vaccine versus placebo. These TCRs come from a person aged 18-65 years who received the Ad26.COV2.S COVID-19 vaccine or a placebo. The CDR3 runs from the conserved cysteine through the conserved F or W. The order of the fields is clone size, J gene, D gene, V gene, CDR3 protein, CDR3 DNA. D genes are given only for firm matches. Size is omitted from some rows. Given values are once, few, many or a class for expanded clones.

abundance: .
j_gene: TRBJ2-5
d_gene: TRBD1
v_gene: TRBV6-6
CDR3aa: CASSYGETGRETQYF
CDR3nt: TGTGCCAGCAGTTACGGAGAGACAGGGAGAGAGACCCAGTACTTC

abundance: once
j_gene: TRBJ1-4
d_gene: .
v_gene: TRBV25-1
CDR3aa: CASSEYKGGDEKLFF
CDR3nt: TGTGCCAGCAGTGAATATAAGGGGGGGGATGAAAAACTGTTTTTT

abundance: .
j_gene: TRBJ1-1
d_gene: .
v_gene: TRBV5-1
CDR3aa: CASSPALGWVEAFF
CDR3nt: TGCGCCAGCAGCCCGGCCCTAGGGTGGGTTGAAGCTTTCTTT

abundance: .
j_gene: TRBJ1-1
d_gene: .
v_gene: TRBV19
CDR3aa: CASSANGAFF
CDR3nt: TGTGCCAGTAGTGCGAACGGAGCTTTCTTT

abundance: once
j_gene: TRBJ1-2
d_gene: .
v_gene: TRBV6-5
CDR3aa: CASSYLRGDYGYTF
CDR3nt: TGTGCCAGCAGTTACCTGAGGGGGGACTATGGCTACACCTTC

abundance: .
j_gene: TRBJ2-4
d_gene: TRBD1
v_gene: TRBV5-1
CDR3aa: CASSVGQGASIQYF
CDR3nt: TGCGCCAGCAGCGTCGGACAGGGGGCAAGCATTCAGTACTTC

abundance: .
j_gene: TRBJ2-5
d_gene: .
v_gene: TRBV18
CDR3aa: CASSVTVEETQYF
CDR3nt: TGTGCCAGCTCCGTGACAGTTGAAGAGACCCAGTACTTC

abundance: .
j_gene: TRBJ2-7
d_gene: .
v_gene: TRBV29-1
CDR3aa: CSALQVYEQYF
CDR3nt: TGCAGCGCCCTACAGGTCTACGAGCAGTACTTC

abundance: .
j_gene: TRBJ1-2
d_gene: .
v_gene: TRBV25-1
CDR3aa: CASSPLGNSLNYGYTF
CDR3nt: TGTGCCAGCAGTCCCCTCGGGAACAGCCTTAACTATGGCTACACCTTC

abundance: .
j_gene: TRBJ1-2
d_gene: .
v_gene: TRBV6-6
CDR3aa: CASSLEGGGYTF
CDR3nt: TGTGCCAGCAGTCTCGAAGGGGGAGGCTACACCTTC

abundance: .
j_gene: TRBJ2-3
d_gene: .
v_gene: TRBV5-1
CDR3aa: CASRDPRRGGTDTQYF
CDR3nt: TGCGCCAGCAGGGATCCCCGTCGGGGAGGCACAGATACGCAGTATTTT

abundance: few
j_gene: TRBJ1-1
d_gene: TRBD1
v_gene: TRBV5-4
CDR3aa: CASSLAGQAIIAEAFF
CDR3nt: TGTGCCAGCAGCTTGGCCGGACAGGCGATCATCGCTGAAGCTTTCTTT

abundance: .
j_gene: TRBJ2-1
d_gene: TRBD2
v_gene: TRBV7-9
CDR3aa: CASSLVSGGAENEQFF
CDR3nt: TGTGCCAGCAGCTTAGTTAGCGGGGGGGCGGAAAATGAGCAGTTCTTC

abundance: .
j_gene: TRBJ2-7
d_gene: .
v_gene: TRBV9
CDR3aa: CASSVAVGGYEQYF
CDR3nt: TGTGCCAGCAGCGTAGCTGTGGGGGGCTACGAGCAGTACTTC

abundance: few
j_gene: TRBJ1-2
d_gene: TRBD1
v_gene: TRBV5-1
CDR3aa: CASSPTRDRAYGYTF
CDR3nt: TGCGCCAGCAGCCCGACCCGGGACAGGGCCTATGGCTACACCTTC

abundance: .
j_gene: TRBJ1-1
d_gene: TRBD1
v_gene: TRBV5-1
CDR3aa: CASSSQGLNTEAFF
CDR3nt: TGCGCCAGCAGCTCACAGGGGTTGAACACTGAAGCTTTCTTT

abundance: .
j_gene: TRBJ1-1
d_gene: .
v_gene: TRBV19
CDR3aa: CASNVGGKNTEAFF
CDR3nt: TGTGCCAGTAATGTGGGGGGGAAGAACACTGAAGCTTTCTTT

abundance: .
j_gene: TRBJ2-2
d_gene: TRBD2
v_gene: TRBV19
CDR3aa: CASSKVAGANTGELFF
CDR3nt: TGTGCCAGTAGTAAAGTAGCGGGGGCGAACACCGGGGAGCTGTTTTTT

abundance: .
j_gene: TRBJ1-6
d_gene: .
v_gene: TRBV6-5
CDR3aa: CASRSGTPNSPLHF
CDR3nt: TGTGCCAGCAGGTCCGGGACACCTAATTCACCCCTCCACTTT

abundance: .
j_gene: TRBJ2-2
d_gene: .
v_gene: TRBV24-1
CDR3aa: CATSDSLDGDTGELFF
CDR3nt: TGTGCCACCAGTGATTCTCTGGATGGAGACACCGGGGAGCTGTTTTTT

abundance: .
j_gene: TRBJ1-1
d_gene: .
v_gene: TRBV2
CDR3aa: CASRYSDLGRGLNTEAFF
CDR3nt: TGTGCCAGCAGATACTCAGACCTGGGTCGGGGGTTGAACACTGAAGCTTTCTTT

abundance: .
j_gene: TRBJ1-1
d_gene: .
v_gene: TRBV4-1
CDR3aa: CASSQVGGSAFF
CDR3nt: TGCGCCAGCAGCCAAGTGGGGGGTTCGGCTTTCTTT

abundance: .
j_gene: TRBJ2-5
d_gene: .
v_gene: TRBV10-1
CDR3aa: CASSPEGQRYRGTQYF
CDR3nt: TGCGCCAGCAGTCCGGAGGGACAGCGATACCGTGGGACCCAGTACTTC

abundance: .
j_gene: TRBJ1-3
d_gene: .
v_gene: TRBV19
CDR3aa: CASSVEPQGSGNTIYF
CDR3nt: TGTGCCAGTAGTGTCGAACCGCAGGGGTCCGGAAACACCATATATTTT

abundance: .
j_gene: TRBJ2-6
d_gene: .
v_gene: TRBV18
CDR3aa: CASSSRGASGANVLTF
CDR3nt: TGTGCCAGCTCCTCAAGGGGGGCCTCTGGGGCCAACGTCCTGACTTTC

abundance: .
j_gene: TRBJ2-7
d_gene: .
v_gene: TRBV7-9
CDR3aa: CASSLAGARGLEQYF
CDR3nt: TGTGCCAGCAGCTTAGCGGGAGCCAGGGGCTTGGAGCAGTACTTC

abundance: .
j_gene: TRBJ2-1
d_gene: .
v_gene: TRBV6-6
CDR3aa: CASSLTGSSYNEQFF
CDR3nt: TGTGCCAGCAGCTTAACAGGGAGCTCCTACAATGAGCAGTTCTTC

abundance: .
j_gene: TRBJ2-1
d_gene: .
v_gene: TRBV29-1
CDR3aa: CSVEGMSRSYNEQFF
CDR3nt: TGCAGCGTTGAAGGGATGTCCCGCTCCTACAATGAGCAGTTCTTC

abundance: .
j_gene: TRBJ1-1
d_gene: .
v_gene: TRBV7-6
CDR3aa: CASSPEGNPTEAFF
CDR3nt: TGTGCCAGCAGCCCAGAAGGGAATCCCACTGAAGCTTTCTTT

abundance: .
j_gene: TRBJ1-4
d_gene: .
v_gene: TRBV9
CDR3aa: CASSVGRVVNEKLFF
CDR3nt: TGTGCCAGCAGCGTAGGACGGGTCGTTAATGAAAAACTGTTTTTT

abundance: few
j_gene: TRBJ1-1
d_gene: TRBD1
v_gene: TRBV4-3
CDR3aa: CASSRTPTGVGAFF
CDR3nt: TGCGCCAGCAGTCGCACACCCACAGGGGTGGGGGCTTTCTTT

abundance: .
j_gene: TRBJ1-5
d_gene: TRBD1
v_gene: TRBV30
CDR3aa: CAWRGPQGGQPQHF
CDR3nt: TGTGCCTGGAGAGGGCCTCAGGGGGGTCAGCCCCAGCATTTT

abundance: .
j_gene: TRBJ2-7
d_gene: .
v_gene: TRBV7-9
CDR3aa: CASSLSRGPGEQYF
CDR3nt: TGTGCCAGCAGCTTAAGTAGGGGACCTGGGGAGCAGTACTTC

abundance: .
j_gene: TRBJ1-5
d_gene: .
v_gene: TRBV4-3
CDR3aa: CASSQGGRNQPQHF
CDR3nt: TGCGCCAGCAGCCAAGGGGGACGCAATCAGCCCCAGCATTTT

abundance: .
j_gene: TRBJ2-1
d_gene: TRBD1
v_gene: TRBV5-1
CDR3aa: CASSPGGHRSVVEQFF
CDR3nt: TGCGCCAGCTCACCAGGGGGCCATCGGTCGGTGGTTGAGCAGTTCTTC

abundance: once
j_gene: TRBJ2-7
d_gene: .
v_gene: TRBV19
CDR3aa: CASSILSTDRPYEQYF
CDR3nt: TGTGCCAGTAGTATTCTAAGTACGGACAGACCCTACGAGCAGTACTTC

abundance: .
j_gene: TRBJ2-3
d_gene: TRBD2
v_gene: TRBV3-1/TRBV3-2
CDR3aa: CASSPGLAGSTQYF
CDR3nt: TGTGCCAGCAGCCCGGGACTAGCGGGGTCTACGCAGTATTTT

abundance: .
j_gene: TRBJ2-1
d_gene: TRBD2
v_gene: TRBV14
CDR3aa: CASSHTGGFSYNEQFF
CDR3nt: TGTGCCAGCAGCCACACGGGGGGGTTTTCCTACAATGAGCAGTTCTTC

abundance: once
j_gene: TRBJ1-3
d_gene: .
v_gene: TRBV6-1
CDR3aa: CASREDRPSGNTIYF
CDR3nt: TGTGCCAGCAGGGAAGACAGGCCCTCTGGAAACACCATATATTTT

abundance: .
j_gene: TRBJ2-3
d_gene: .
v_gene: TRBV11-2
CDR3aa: CASSSKGRGRLEVDTQYF
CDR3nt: TGTGCCAGCAGCTCTAAAGGGAGGGGGCGCCTAGAGGTAGATACGCAGTATTTT

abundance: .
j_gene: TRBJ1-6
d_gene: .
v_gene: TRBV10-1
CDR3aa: CASTLWGLGVYNSPLHF
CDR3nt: TGCGCCAGCACCCTGTGGGGACTGGGAGTCTATAATTCACCCCTCCACTTT

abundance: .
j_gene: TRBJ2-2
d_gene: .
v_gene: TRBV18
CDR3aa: CASSPRTGTGELFF
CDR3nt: TGTGCCAGCTCACCACGAACAGGTACCGGGGAGCTGTTTTTT

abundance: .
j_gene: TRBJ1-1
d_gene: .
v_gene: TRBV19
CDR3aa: CASSMQGGGRNTEAFF
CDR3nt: TGTGCCAGTAGTATGCAAGGCGGCGGGAGGAACACTGAAGCTTTCTTT

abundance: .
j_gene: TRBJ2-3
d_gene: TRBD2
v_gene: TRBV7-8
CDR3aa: CASSLRLAGFFTDTQYF
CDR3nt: TGTGCCAGCAGCTTAAGGCTAGCGGGGTTCTTCACAGATACGCAGTATTTT

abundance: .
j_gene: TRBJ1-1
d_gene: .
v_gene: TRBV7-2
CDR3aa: CASSLDPMSTTEAFF
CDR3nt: TGTGCCAGCAGCTTAGACCCTATGTCGACCACTGAAGCTTTCTTT

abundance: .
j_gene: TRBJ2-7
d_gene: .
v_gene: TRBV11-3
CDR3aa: CASSLDSGSTYEQYF
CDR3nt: TGTGCCAGCAGCTTAGATTCGGGCAGTACCTACGAGCAGTACTTC

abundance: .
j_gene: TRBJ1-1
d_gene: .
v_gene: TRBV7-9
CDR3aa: CATQGLRQLNTEAFF
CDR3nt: TGTGCCACCCAGGGTCTGCGACAGTTGAACACTGAAGCTTTCTTT

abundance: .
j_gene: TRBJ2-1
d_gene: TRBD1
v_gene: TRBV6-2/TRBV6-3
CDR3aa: CASSRPKTGGSYNEQFF
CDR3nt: TGTGCCAGCAGTCGGCCCAAGACAGGGGGCTCCTACAATGAGCAGTTCTTC

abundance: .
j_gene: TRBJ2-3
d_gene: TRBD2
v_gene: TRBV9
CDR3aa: CASSVAPSGGSADTQYF
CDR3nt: TGTGCCAGCAGCGTAGCTCCCAGCGGGGGCAGCGCAGATACGCAGTATTTT

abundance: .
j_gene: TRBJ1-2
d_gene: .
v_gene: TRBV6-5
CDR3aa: CASSRRGDGYTF
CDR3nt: TGTGCCAGCAGTAGACGGGGTGACGGCTACACCTTC

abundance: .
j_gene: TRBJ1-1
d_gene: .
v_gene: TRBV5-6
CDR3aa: CASSFGPENTEAFF
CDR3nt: TGTGCCAGCAGCTTCGGTCCCGAGAACACTGAAGCTTTCTTT

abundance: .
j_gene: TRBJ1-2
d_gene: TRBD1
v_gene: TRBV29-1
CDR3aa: CSVEKGQGARGYTF
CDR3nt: TGCAGCGTTGAAAAGGGACAGGGGGCTCGGGGCTACACCTTC

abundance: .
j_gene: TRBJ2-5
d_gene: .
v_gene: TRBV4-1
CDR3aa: CASSQDLGFSQETQYF
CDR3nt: TGCGCCAGCAGCCAAGACCTAGGGTTTTCGCAAGAGACCCAGTACTTC